Below, 7 T cell receptor beta chains from the same sample are listed, as sequenced in a study of T cells in localized non-small cell lung cancer. Measured with immunoSEQ multiplex PCR; TCRdb has only the in-frame clones, and not every one. This table holds 2,000 or so clones, about a fifth found once. The input for sequencing was lung tumor tissue, taken before any cancer treatment. These receptor sequences come from a male donor aged 60 or older with stage I lung adenocarcinoma.

The sample holds a few counts of this clone. This chain links TRBV6-8 with TRBJ1-2; TRBD1 matches 11 bases. Germline CDR1 is MNHGY and CDR2 is SAAAGT. The J segment lost 6 bases and the V segment lost 6 bases, leaving 12 bases of the junction unmatched. The CDR3 consists of 16 residues. The DNA of the CDR3 is TGTGCCAGCAGCCGGACAGGGGGCGCCCGGGCGGATGGCTACACCTTC. Residues: CASSRTGGARADGYTF.

This chain joins TRBV11-3 and TRBJ2-6, with unresolved D. The CDR3 totals 17 residues. Germline V gives CDR1 SGHNT, CDR2 YENEEA. V was clipped by 2 bases and J by 0 bases, with 11 bases between them. DNA of the CDR3: TGTGCCAGCAGCTTACATCTCGTTTTCTCTGGGGCCAACGTCCTGACTTTC. As protein: CASSLHLVFSGANVLTF.

V and J are TRBV11-3 and TRBJ1-4; no definite D call. The CDR3 has 14 amino acids. Germline CDR1 SGHNT, CDR2 YENEEA. Trimming cost V 1 base and J 5 bases, with 8 bases left between them. Written as DNA, the CDR3 is TGTGCCAGCAGCTTAGGGGAGGTCAATGAAAAACTGTTTTTT. This translates into CASSLGEVNEKLFF. The full variable domain, its missing parts supplied by reference TRBV11-3 and TRBJ1-4, is EAGVVQSPRYKIIEKKQPVAFWCNPISGHNTLYWYLQNLGQGPELLIRYENEEAVDDSQLPKDRFSAERLKGVDSTLKIQPAELGDSAVYLCASSLGEVNEKLFFGSGTQLSVL.

V is TRBV29-1 and J is TRBJ1-1; TRBD1 is a possible D gene (6 bases). V was clipped by 4 bases and J by 8 bases, with 17 bases between them. The CDR3 spans 13 residues. CDR1 and CDR2 from the germline V gene are SQVTM and ANQGSEA. This CDR3 is CSVVISQGGEAFF. As DNA, the CDR3 is TGCAGCGTTGTCATTTCACAGGGAGGCGAAGCTTTCTTT.

This clone was counted only a few times. J is TRBJ1-4 and V is TRBV19; no firm D call. V shed 5 bases and J shed 7 bases, with 14 bases lying between them. CDR1 is LNHDA, CDR2 SQIVND, per germline (reference sequence). This CDR3 comprises 14 residues. CDR3 residues: CASSDIGPSEKLFF. In nucleotides, the CDR3 is TGTGCCAGTAGTGATATAGGGCCAAGTGAAAAACTGTTTTTT.

This clone was counted once. J is TRBJ1-4 and V is TRBV5-1, with 8 bases aligning to TRBD1. The trim removed 4 bases at V and 7 bases at J, leaving 6 bases unmatched. The CDR3 is 14 residues long. CDR1 is SGHRS and CDR2 is YFSETQ in the germline V gene. The CDR3 here is CASSSIGTGEKLFF. The DNA of the CDR3 is TGCGCCAGCAGCAGTATTGGGACAGGTGAAAAACTGTTTTTT.

In its sample, this clone was seen a few times. The chain carries TRBV14 and TRBJ2-7; the D is unclear. The CDR3 sequence is 12 residues long. V dropped 4 bases and J dropped 3 bases, with 7 bases sitting between them. CDR1 is SGHDN, CDR2 FVKESK, per germline. The CDR3: CASSPHNYEQYF. DNA for the CDR3: TGTGCCAGCAGCCCACATAACTACGAGCAGTACTTC.